The next 7 T cell receptor beta chains were all read from a single sample in a study of patients and donors after allogeneic stem cell transplantation (TCRdb year 2020). Libraries were built with RT-PCR. Sequencing was carried out with a NextSeq 550. TCRdb reran the public reads through fastp at Q25 and MiXCR, keeping productive beta chains. Identical CDR3 protein sequences are pooled into one entry, listed with their most common genes and DNA. This sample holds hundreds of thousands of distinct CDR3 sequences; 35% to 45% were observed only once. The ten largest clones take up approximately 10% of the sample. The sample taken for sequencing was blood, either unsorted or a sorted T cell fraction (not recorded which). These TCRs come from a human donor who was either an allogeneic HSCT recipient or a stem cell or donor lymphocyte infusion donor (not recorded which). It is not recorded whose cells these are; they may come from a transplant donor.

This chain links TRBV6-1 with TRBJ1-5, with TRBD1 identical over 10 bases. The CDR3 spans 16 residues. With 6 bases clipped from V and 2 bases from J, the junction kept 7 bases outside the gene matches. In germline, CDR1 is MNHNS, CDR2 SASEGT. CDR3 nucleotide sequence: TGTGCCAGCAGCGGTCCCGGGACAGGGGGCAATCAGCCCCAGCATTTT. This translates into CASSGPGTGGNQPQHF.

The rearrangement joins TRBV5-1 to TRBJ2-5, with D possibly TRBD1 on 5 matching bases. Germline V gene sequence: CDR1 SGHRS, CDR2 YFSETQ. V lost 4 bases, J lost 1 base, and 14 bases lay in between. The CDR3 consists of 15 residues. The DNA for the CDR3 is TGCGCCAGCAGCCTAACACCGACAGTCCAAGAGACCCAGTACTTC. It codes for CASSLTPTVQETQYF.

The rearrangement uses TRBV5-1 and TRBJ1-2; no reliable D call. The CDR3 sequence is 14 residues long. Germline CDR1 reads SGHRS; CDR2 reads YFSETQ. The germline V and J ends were trimmed by 2 bases and 4 bases, with 12 bases remaining between them. CDR3 sequence: CASSFPGGGYGYTF. For the CDR3, the DNA is TGCGCCAGCAGCTTCCCCGGAGGAGGCTATGGCTACACCTTC.

The rearrangement links TRBV6-2 or TRBV6-3 to TRBJ1-2; D is unclear. V shed 6 bases and J shed 3 bases, with 14 bases lying between them. Germline V gene sequence: CDR1 MNHEY, CDR2 SVGEGT. There are 14 residues in the CDR3. CDR3 amino acids: CASRHRWADYGYTF. The CDR3 DNA reads as TGTGCCAGCAGACATCGGTGGGCGGACTATGGCTACACCTTC.

The chain is built from TRBV2 and TRBJ2-7; 10 bases line up with TRBD1. Germline V gene data show CDR1 as SNHLY and CDR2 as FYNNEI. V lost 3 bases to trimming and J lost 4 bases; unmatched junction nucleotides: 9. This CDR3 spans 16 amino acids. The CDR3 is CASSDPGQGSGYEQYF. As DNA, the CDR3 is TGTGCCAGCAGTGATCCGGGACAGGGGTCGGGATACGAGCAGTACTTC.

The V call is TRBV28, the J call TRBJ2-5, with no clear D. The germline gives CDR1 MDHEN, CDR2 SYDVKM. CDR3 length: 14 amino acids. Trimming shortened V by 5 bases and J by 3 bases, and 13 bases separated the two germline ends. The CDR3, as DNA: TGTGCCAGCAGTCCCGGCCTTGAGAAAGAGACCCAGTACTTC. Protein product: CASSPGLEKETQYF.

This clonotype was observed many times. The chain combines TRBV20-1 with TRBJ1-5; no clear D. The V end lost 0 bases, the J end lost 6 bases, and 6 bases lay between the germline ends. This CDR3 is built from 12 residues. Germline values: CDR1 DFQATT, CDR2 SNEGSKA (reference sequence). CDR3 residues: CSAREDGQPQHF. CDR3 coding DNA: TGCAGTGCTAGAGAGGACGGTCAGCCCCAGCATTTT.